This T cell receptor (beta chain) appears in the sequencing data of a study of T cells after yellow fever vaccination. This clonotype has a handful of counts. One entry per CDR3 protein, called by TCRdb with MiXCR from the 5' RACE reads. The data show 500,000 to 650,000 distinct CDR3 sequences, roughly an eighth seen once. J gave up 5 bases and V 8 bases, and 4 bases lay outside the gene matches. The length of the CDR3 is 13 residues. Germline values: CDR1 MNHNS, CDR2 SASEGT. The sequencing used PBMCs, collected on the day of the yellow fever booster vaccination. This TCR came from a man aged 30 to 39 who received the YFV17D yellow fever vaccine. V is TRBV6-1 and J is TRBJ2-1, with 9 positions matching TRBD2. This chain's CDR3 is CASGLAGDNEQFF. In DNA, the CDR3 is TGTGCCAGCGGGTTAGCGGGGGACAATGAGCAGTTCTTC.